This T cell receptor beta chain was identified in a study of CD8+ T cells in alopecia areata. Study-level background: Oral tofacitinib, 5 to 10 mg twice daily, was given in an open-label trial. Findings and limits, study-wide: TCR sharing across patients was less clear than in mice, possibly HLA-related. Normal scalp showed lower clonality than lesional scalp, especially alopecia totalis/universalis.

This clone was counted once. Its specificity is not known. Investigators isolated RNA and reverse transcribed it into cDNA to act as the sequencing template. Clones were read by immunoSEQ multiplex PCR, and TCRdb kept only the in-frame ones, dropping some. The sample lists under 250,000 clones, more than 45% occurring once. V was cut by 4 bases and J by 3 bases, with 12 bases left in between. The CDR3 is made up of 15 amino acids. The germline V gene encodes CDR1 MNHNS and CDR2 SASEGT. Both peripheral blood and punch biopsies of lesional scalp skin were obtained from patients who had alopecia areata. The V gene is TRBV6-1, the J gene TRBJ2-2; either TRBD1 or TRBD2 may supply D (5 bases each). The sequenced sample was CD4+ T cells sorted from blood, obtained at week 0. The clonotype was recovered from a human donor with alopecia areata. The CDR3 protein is CASSGGMVYTGELFF. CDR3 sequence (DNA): TGTGCCAGCAGTGGGGGGATGGTATACACCGGGGAGCTGTTTTTT.